Below, 6 T cell receptor beta chains from the same sample are listed, as sequenced in a study of response to subunit inactivated influenza vaccine. One entry per CDR3 protein, called by TCRdb with MiXCR from the RT-PCR reads. In the table there are hundreds of thousands of distinct CDR3 sequences, about a fifth of which are singletons. This sample comprised PBMCs from blood, obtained 5 days after vaccination. The receptors were sampled from a man aged 45-65 years who received an inactivated influenza vaccine.

The chain couples TRBV7-2 to TRBJ2-7; 8 bases are a match to TRBD1. The V gene's germline CDR1 is SGHTA and CDR2 FQGNSA. V gave up 3 bases and J gave up 3 bases; unmatched junction bases: 4. The CDR3 is 14 residues long. Here the CDR3 reads CASSFRQGHYEQYF. DNA of the CDR3: TGTGCCAGCAGCTTTAGACAGGGGCACTACGAGCAGTACTTC. Full variable domain (missing parts from reference TRBV7-2 and TRBJ2-7): GAGVSQSPSNKVTEKGKDVELRCDPISGHTALYWYRQSLGQGLEFLIYFQGNSAPDKSGLPSDRFSAERTGGSVSTLTIQRTQQEDSAVYLCASSFRQGHYEQYFGPGTRLTVT.

This clonotype was observed a few times. The chain uses TRBV19 and TRBJ2-2, with D hard to call. The CDR3 covers 12 residues. The germline CDR1 and CDR2 sequences are LNHDA and SQIVND (reference sequence). V gave up 6 bases and J gave up 3 bases, with 5 bases separating them. The CDR3, as DNA: TGTGCCAGTAGACAGTACACCGGGGAGCTGTTTTTT. Amino acids: CASRQYTGELFF.

The chain couples TRBV5-4 to TRBJ2-7, with a weak D call TRBD1 (7 bases). Germline V gene lookup returns CDR1 SGHNT and CDR2 YYREEE (reference sequence). The CDR3 length is 15 residues. V was cut by 4 bases and J by 0 bases, with 14 bases left in between. The chain's CDR3 is CASSNRQGGSYEQYF. CDR3 coding DNA: TGTGCCAGCAGCAATAGACAGGGAGGCTCCTACGAGCAGTACTTC.

V is TRBV20-1 and J is TRBJ2-1; tentatively, D is TRBD2 (7 bases). Trimming took off 3 bases at V and 4 bases at J, with 16 bases between the two ends. From germline, CDR1 is DFQATT and CDR2 SNEGSKA (reference sequence). The length of the CDR3 is 15 residues. CDR3 sequence: CSASPFRGGYNEQFF. Here the CDR3 DNA reads TGCAGTGCTAGTCCTTTTAGGGGGGGGTACAATGAGCAGTTCTTC.

This clonotype was seen just once. Since no conserved phenylalanine or tryptophan closes the CDR3, a read error is the likely cause. The chain combines TRBV9 with TRBJ2-1, with TRBD2 matching over 9 bases. J lost 2 bases, V lost 0 bases, and 3 bases had no gene match. Germline V gives CDR1 SGDLS, CDR2 YYNGEE. The length of the CDR3 is 16 residues. The CDR3 DNA reads TGTGCCAGCAGCGTAGAACTAGCGGGTACCTACAATGAGCAGTTCCTC. Translated: CASSVELAGTYNEQFL.

This rearrangement joins TRBV10-3 to TRBJ2-7; 11 bases map to TRBD1. The CDR3 is 15 residues long. V was pared by 3 bases and J by 5 bases, with 6 bases of the junction left unmatched. Per the germline V gene, CDR1 is ENHRY and CDR2 is SYGVKD. This chain's CDR3 is CAISDKGQGGNEQYF. The CDR3 bases are TGTGCCATCAGTGATAAGGGACAGGGGGGAAACGAGCAGTACTTC.